What follows are 22 T cell receptor beta chains derived from one specimen sequenced in a study of blood T cell repertoires in COVID-19 (dated by TCRdb to 2018 to 2021). Libraries were prepared through the immunoSEQ multiplex PCR assay. The immuneACCESS repertoire file appears here via TCRdb, limited to in-frame rearrangements. These files lack a portion of the clones; in checked studies, under half of the deficit traces to unresolved V genes, and the cause of the others is not known. This sample has approximately 360,000 clones in its table, and roughly 90% of those were observed once. The ten largest clones capture 0.9% to 1% of the sample. Sequencing was performed on PBMCs or T cells enriched from blood (not recorded which). All receptors come from a woman aged 25 to 45 with acute COVID-19.

V is TRBV11-3 and J is TRBJ1-1, with D possibly being TRBD1 (5 bases). Between the trimmed V and J ends, which lost 5 bases and 0 bases, there was a span of 16 bases. Germline V gene sequence: CDR1 SGHNT, CDR2 YENEEA. The CDR3 is 16 amino acids. CDR3 DNA sequence: TGTGCCAGCAGCAGTAAAGGGGATGGGGTGAACACTGAAGCTTTCTTT. Protein product: CASSSKGDGVNTEAFF.

CDR3 bases: TGTGCCAGCAGCGTAGGGACAGGGGGCCCCTACGAGCAGTACTTC. Translated: CASSVGTGGPYEQYF. V and J are TRBV9 and TRBJ2-7, with 11 nucleotides matching TRBD1. Trimming took 0 bases from V and 2 from J; bases not matched to a gene: 1. CDR3 length: 15 amino acids. CDR1 is SGDLS and CDR2 is YYNGEE in the germline V gene. Drawing the rest from reference TRBV9 and TRBJ2-7, the complete variable domain is DSGVTQTPKHLITATGQRVTLRCSPRSGDLSVYWYQQSLDQGLQFLIQYYNGEERAKGNILERFSAQQFPDLHSELNLSSLELGDSALYFCASSVGTGGPYEQYFGPGTRLTVT.

The chain carries TRBV14 and TRBJ2-5; the D is unclear. With 0 bases removed from V and 3 bases from J, the gap between germline ends came to 5 bases. Per the germline V gene, CDR1 is SGHDN and CDR2 is FVKESK. The CDR3 length is 13 residues. CDR3 DNA: TGTGCCAGCAGCCAAGATCGAGAAGAGACCCAGTACTTC. Residues: CASSQDREETQYF.

The gene calls are TRBV2 and TRBJ2-7; 11 nucleotides match TRBD2. J gave up 0 bases and V 5 bases, and 3 bases lay outside the gene matches. From germline, CDR1 is SNHLY and CDR2 FYNNEI. This CDR3 is 15 amino acids long. The CDR3 nucleotides read TGTGCCAGCAGTACTAGCGGGGGCCTCTCCTACGAGCAGTACTTC. This encodes CASSTSGGLSYEQYF.

V usage is TRBV7-9 and J usage is TRBJ2-3, with TRBD2 identical over 9 bases. The CDR3 is 16 amino acids. The trim removed 1 base at V and 3 bases at J, leaving 5 bases unmatched. Germline loops: CDR1 SEHNR, CDR2 FQNEAQ (reference sequence). CDR3 bases: TGTGCCAGCAGCTTAGGATATAGCGGGAGAACAGATACGCAGTATTTT. This gives the protein CASSLGYSGRTDTQYF.

This clone was seen a single time. This chain connects TRBV6-6 to TRBJ1-5; D is undetermined. The V and J ends lost 5 bases and 0 bases respectively, with 5 bases between them. Germline V lookup: CDR1 MNHNY, CDR2 SVGAGI (reference sequence). The CDR3 runs 13 residues. CDR3 sequence (DNA): TGTGCCAGCAGTGTGTATAGCAATCAGCCCCAGCATTTT. It encodes CASSVYSNQPQHF.

The V and J genes are TRBV5-1 and TRBJ1-1, with a possible D match to TRBD1 (5 bases). The CDR3 consists of 15 residues. Germline-derived CDR1 and CDR2 are SGHRS and YFSETQ. The V end was cut by 0 bases, the J end by 4 bases, with 13 bases between. DNA of the CDR3: TGCGCCAGCAGCTTGGAGAAGGGGCTGGTCACTGAAGCTTTCTTT. The encoded protein is CASSLEKGLVTEAFF.

The V gene is TRBV13, the J gene TRBJ2-7, with 12 bases fitting TRBD2. The CDR3 totals 15 residues. With V trimmed by 5 bases and J by 2 bases, 4 bases remained unmatched. Per the germline V gene, CDR1 is PRHDT and CDR2 is FYEKMQ (reference sequence). The chain's CDR3 is CASSVTSGGPYEQYF. The DNA for the CDR3 is TGTGCCAGCAGCGTGACTAGCGGGGGTCCCTACGAGCAGTACTTC. Supplemented by reference TRBV13 and TRBJ2-7, the full variable domain reads AAGVIQSPRHLIKEKRETATLKCYPIPRHDTVYWYQQGPGQDPQFLISFYEKMQSDKGSIPDRFSAQQFSDYHSELNMSSLELGDSALYFCASSVTSGGPYEQYFGPGTRLTVT.

V usage is TRBV7-9 and J usage is TRBJ2-2, with TRBD2 identical over 8 bases. The CDR3 totals 16 residues. Trimming cost V 7 bases and J 6 bases; bases outside gene matches: 13. Germline CDR1 reads SEHNR; CDR2 reads FQNEAQ (reference sequence). Here the CDR3 DNA reads TGTGCCAGCACCCTCCCGGGACTAGGGAATGCCGGGGAGCTGTTTTTT. The encoded protein is CASTLPGLGNAGELFF.

The V call is TRBV18, the J call TRBJ2-2, with D perhaps TRBD1 (6 bases). Per the germline V gene, CDR1 is KGHSH and CDR2 is LQKENI. The CDR3 sequence is 16 residues long. The V gene lost 2 bases and the J gene lost 6 bases, with 16 bases spanning the gap. The DNA of the CDR3 is TGTGCCAGCTCACCAGCGGACAGAGGCCCGTCCGGGGAGCTGTTTTTT. Protein: CASSPADRGPSGELFF.

The chain recombines TRBV25-1 with TRBJ1-6; D is perhaps TRBD1 (5 bases). The CDR3 sequence is 16 residues long. Germline V gene sequence: CDR1 MGHDK, CDR2 SYGVNS. Between the trimmed V and J ends, which lost 1 base and 7 bases, there was a span of 14 bases. The CDR3 region is CASSESIWGVNSPLHF. In nucleotides, the CDR3 is TGTGCCAGCAGTGAATCGATTTGGGGCGTCAATTCACCCCTCCACTTT.

In its sample, this clone was seen once. The chain uses TRBV14 and TRBJ1-1; 8 nucleotides agree with TRBD1. Germline lookup yields CDR1 SGHDN and CDR2 FVKESK. The V gene end was trimmed by 3 bases and the J gene end by 7 bases; junction bases not matched to a gene: 4. The CDR3 covers 13 residues. CDR3 in amino acids: CASSHWTGREAFF. As DNA, the CDR3 is TGTGCCAGCAGCCACTGGACAGGGCGTGAAGCTTTCTTT. Using reference TRBV14 and TRBJ1-1 for the parts outside the CDR3, the full variable domain is EAGVTQFPSHSVIEKGQTVTLRCDPISGHDNLYWYRRVMGKEIKFLLHFVKESKQDESGMPNNRFLAERTGGTYSTLKVQPAELEDSGVYFCASSHWTGREAFFGQGTRLTVV.

This chain joins TRBV5-1 and TRBJ2-3, with a tentative D call TRBD2 (6 bases). This CDR3 has 15 amino acids. Germline loops: CDR1 SGHRS, CDR2 YFSETQ. Trimming took 5 bases from V and 2 from J, leaving 15 bases between them. CDR3 residues: CASRDQGLHTDTQYF. CDR3 bases: TGCGCCAGCAGGGACCAGGGACTCCACACAGATACGCAGTATTTT.

In its sample, this clone was seen a few times. The genes are TRBV25-1 and TRBJ2-5, with 10 bases that match TRBD2. The CDR3 runs to 15 residues. Germline lookup yields CDR1 MGHDK and CDR2 SYGVNS. V was pared by 4 bases and J by 2 bases, with 4 bases of the junction left unmatched. The CDR3 here is CASSGPAGGQETQYF. CDR3 DNA sequence: TGTGCCAGCAGTGGCCCAGCGGGGGGGCAAGAGACCCAGTACTTC.

The V call is TRBV19, the J call TRBJ1-5, with D unclear. CDR3 length equals 13 residues. Per the germline V gene, CDR1 is LNHDA and CDR2 is SQIVND (reference sequence). V was cut by 4 bases and J by 4 bases, with 8 bases left in between. The CDR3 region has the DNA TGTGCCAGTAGTAGGGCTCAGAATCAGCCCCAGCATTTT. Its protein product is CASSRAQNQPQHF.

This clone appeared a single time. This chain joins TRBV29-1 and TRBJ2-1; D is undetermined. This CDR3 has 11 residues. Germline assignment: CDR1 SQVTM and CDR2 ANQGSEA. V was trimmed by 8 bases and J by 7 bases, leaving 12 bases between them. CDR3 coding DNA: TGCAGCCTCGCGACCGGGAATGAGCAGTTCTTC. As protein: CSLATGNEQFF.

The V call is TRBV7-2, the J call TRBJ1-1; 8 nucleotides align to TRBD1. Per the germline V gene, CDR1 is SGHTA and CDR2 is FQGNSA. V lost 5 bases, J lost 5 bases, and 4 bases stayed unmatched. This CDR3 has 13 amino acids. The CDR3 DNA follows: TGTGCCAGCAGCCAACAGGGGGGGACTGAAGCTTTCTTT. This translates into CASSQQGGTEAFF.

The CDR3 coding sequence is TGTGCCAGCAGTGGGGAAAAACAGGGATTCATCACAGATACGCAGTATTTT. Translation gives CASSGEKQGFITDTQYF. The chain combines TRBV2 with TRBJ2-3; D may be TRBD1 (6 bases). CDR3 length: 17 residues. Germline loops: CDR1 SNHLY, CDR2 FYNNEI. V lost 4 bases and J lost 2, with 19 bases in between.

This chain uses TRBV5-1 with TRBJ2-4, with D perhaps matching TRBD1 (5 bases). V was shortened by 3 bases and J by 9 bases, with 13 bases between the two germline ends. There are 13 residues in the CDR3. Germline V gives CDR1 SGHRS, CDR2 YFSETQ. CDR3 coding DNA: TGCGCCAGCAGCTACCAGGGCGGCAGCATTCAGTACTTC. This translates into CASSYQGGSIQYF.

The V call is TRBV9, the J call TRBJ2-7; 11 nucleotides match TRBD2. The junction had 0 bases not matched to a gene; V was cut back by 7 bases and J by 6 bases. CDR3 length: 11 residues. Germline V gene lookup returns CDR1 SGDLS and CDR2 YYNGEE. Written as DNA, the CDR3 is TGTGCCAGCGGGACTAGCGGCGAGCAGTACTTC. This sequence encodes CASGTSGEQYF.

This sequence joins TRBV12-5 and TRBJ2-7; D remains ambiguous. Per germline, CDR1 LGHNT and CDR2 FRNRAP. V was clipped by 2 bases and J by 2 bases, with 7 bases between them. The CDR3 covers 13 residues. CDR3 DNA sequence: TGTGCTAGTGGTTTGTCAGGTCCCTACGAGCAGTACTTC. It specifies CASGLSGPYEQYF.

This clone came up once. The gene calls are TRBV6-1 and TRBJ1-2, with 7 nucleotides matching TRBD1. Looked up from germline, CDR1 is MNHNS and CDR2 is SASEGT. V lost 2 bases to trimming and J lost 4 bases; unmatched junction nucleotides: 7. CDR3 length: 15 amino acids. The CDR3 bases are TGTGCCAGCAGTGAAACGCAGGGACAGATCTATGGCTACACCTTC. It codes for CASSETQGQIYGYTF.